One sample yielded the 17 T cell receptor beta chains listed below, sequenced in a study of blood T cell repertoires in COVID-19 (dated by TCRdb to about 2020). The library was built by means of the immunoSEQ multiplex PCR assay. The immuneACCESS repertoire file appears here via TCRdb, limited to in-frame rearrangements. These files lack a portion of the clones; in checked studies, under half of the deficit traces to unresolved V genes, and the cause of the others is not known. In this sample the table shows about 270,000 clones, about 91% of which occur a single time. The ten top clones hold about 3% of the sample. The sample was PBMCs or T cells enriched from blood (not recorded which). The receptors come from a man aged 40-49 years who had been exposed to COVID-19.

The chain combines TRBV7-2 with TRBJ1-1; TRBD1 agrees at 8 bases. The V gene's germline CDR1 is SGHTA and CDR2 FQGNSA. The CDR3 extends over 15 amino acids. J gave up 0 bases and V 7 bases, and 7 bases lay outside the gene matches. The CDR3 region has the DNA TGTGCCAGCAAACCCGACAGGGGCATGAACACTGAAGCTTTCTTT. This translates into CASKPDRGMNTEAFF.

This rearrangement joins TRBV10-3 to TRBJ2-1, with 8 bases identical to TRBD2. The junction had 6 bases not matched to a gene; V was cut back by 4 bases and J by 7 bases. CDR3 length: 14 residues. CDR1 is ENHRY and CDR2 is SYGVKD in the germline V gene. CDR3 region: CAISGLAGSNEQFF. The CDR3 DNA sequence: TGTGCCATCAGTGGGTTAGCGGGATCAAATGAGCAGTTCTTC.

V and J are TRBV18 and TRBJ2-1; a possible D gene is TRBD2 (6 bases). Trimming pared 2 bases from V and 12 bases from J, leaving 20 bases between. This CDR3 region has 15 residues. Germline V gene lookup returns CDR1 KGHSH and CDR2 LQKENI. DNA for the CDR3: TGTGCCAGCTCACCAGAGGGACTCCCGGGAATGAGGCAGTTCTTC. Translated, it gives CASSPEGLPGMRQFF.

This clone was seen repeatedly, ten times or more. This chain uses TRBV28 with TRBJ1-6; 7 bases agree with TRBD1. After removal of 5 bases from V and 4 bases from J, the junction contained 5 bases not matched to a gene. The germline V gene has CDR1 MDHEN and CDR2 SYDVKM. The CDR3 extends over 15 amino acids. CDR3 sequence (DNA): TGTGCCAGCAGTCCGATGGGACAGTATAATTCACCCCTCCACTTT. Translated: CASSPMGQYNSPLHF.

The DNA for the CDR3 is TGTGCCAGCAGCCCGAGAATTAGCACAGATACGCAGTATTTT. The encoded protein is CASSPRISTDTQYF. The chain recombines TRBV13 with TRBJ2-3; D unclear. The CDR3 is 14 residues long. V lost 5 bases to trimming and J lost 0 bases, with 9 bases between them. In germline, CDR1 is PRHDT, CDR2 FYEKMQ (reference sequence).

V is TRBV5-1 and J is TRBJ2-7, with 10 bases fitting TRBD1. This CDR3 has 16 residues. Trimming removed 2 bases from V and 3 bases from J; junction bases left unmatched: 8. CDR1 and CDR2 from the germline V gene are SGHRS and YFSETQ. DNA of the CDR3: TGCGCCAGCAGCTTAAGCTCCGGGACAGGGGTCTACGAGCAGTACTTC. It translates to CASSLSSGTGVYEQYF.

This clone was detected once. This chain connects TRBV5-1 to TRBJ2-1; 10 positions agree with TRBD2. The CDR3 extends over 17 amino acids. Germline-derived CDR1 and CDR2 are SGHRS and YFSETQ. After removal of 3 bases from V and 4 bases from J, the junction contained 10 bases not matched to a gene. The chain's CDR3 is CASSWELAGHQYNEQFF. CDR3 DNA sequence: TGCGCCAGCAGCTGGGAACTAGCGGGACATCAATACAATGAGCAGTTCTTC.

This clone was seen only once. The CDR3 here is CASSGGQTSNQPQHF. The CDR3, as DNA: TGTGCCAGTAGTGGGGGACAGACTAGCAATCAGCCCCAGCATTTT. The chain joins TRBV19 to TRBJ1-5; 7 nucleotides line up with TRBD1. The germline CDR1 and CDR2 sequences are LNHDA and SQIVND (reference sequence). V was clipped by 5 bases and J by 0 bases; unmatched bases: 4. The CDR3 totals 15 residues.

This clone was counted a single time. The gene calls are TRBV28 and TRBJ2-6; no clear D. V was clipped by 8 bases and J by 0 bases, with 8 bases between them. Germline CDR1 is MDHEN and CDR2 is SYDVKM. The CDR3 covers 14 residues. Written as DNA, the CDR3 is TGTGCCAGCTATAACAGCTCTGGGGCCAACGTCCTGACTTTC. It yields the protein CASYNSSGANVLTF.

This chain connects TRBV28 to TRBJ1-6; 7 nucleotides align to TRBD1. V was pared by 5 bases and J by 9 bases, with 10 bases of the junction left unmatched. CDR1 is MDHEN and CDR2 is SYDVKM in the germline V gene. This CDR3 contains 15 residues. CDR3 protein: CASSPRQGPGSPLHF. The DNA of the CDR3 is TGTGCCAGCAGTCCCAGACAGGGTCCGGGTTCACCCCTCCACTTT.

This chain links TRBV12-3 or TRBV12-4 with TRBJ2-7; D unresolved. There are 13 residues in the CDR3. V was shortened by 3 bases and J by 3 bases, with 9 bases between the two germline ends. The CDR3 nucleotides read TGTGCCAGCAGTTTTGGCACAAACTACGAGCAGTACTTC. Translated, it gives CASSFGTNYEQYF.

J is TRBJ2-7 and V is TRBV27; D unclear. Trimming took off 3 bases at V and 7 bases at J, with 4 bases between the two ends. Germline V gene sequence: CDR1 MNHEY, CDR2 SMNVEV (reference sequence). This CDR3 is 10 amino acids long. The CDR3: CASSFKEQYF. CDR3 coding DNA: TGTGCCAGCAGTTTTAAAGAGCAGTACTTC.

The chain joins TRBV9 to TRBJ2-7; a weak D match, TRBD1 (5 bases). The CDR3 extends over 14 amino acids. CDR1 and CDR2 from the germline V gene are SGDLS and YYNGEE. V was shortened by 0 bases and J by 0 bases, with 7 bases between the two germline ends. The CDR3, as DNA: TGTGCCAGCAGCGTAGATCAGGGCTCCTACGAGCAGTACTTC. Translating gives CASSVDQGSYEQYF.

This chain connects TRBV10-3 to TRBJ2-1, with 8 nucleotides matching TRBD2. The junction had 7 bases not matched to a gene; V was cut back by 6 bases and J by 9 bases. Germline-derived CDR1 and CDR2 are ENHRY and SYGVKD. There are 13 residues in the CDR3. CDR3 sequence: CAIRPGLDLEQFF. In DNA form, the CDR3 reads TGTGCCATCAGACCGGGACTAGACCTTGAGCAGTTCTTC.

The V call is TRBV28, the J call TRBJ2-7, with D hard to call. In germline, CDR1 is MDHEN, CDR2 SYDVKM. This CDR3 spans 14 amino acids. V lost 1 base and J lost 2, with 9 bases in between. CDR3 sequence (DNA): TGTGCCAGCAGTTTATCTGGAGAGACCTACGAGCAGTACTTC. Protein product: CASSLSGETYEQYF.

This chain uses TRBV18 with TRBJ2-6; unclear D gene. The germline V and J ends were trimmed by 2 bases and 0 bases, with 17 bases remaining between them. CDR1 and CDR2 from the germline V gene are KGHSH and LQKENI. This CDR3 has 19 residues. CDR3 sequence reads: CASSPTPLLEFSGANVLTF. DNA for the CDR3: TGTGCCAGCTCACCAACCCCTCTATTGGAGTTCTCTGGGGCCAACGTCCTGACTTTC.

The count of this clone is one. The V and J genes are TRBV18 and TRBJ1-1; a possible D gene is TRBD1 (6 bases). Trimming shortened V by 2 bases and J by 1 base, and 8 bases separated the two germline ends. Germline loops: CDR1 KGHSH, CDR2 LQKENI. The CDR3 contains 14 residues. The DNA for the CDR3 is TGTGCCAGCTCACCAAACAGGGCGAACACTGAAGCTTTCTTT. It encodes CASSPNRANTEAFF. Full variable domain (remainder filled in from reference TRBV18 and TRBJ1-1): NAGVMQNPRHLVRRRGQEARLRCSPMKGHSHVYWYRQLPEEGLKFMVYLQKENIIDESGMPKERFSAEFPKEGPSILRIQQVVRGDSAAYFCASSPNRANTEAFFGQGTRLTVV.